What follows are 18 T cell receptor beta chains derived from one specimen sequenced in a study of cytomegalovirus exposure and HLA in healthy donors. The primer mix had 60 Vbeta and 13 Jbeta primers. Using immunoSEQ multiplex PCR, the repertoire was profiled, and TCRdb retains in-frame clones only, with some absent. The data show approximately 100,000 clones, about two thirds seen once. The material sequenced was PBMCs. These receptors came from an older woman in good health and CMV-seropositive.

This clone showed up just once. The chain carries TRBV2 and TRBJ2-7; D uncertain. V gave up 8 bases and J gave up 6 bases, with 11 bases separating them. The CDR3 consists of 11 residues. CDR1 SNHLY and CDR2 FYNNEI come from the germline V gene. The CDR3 sequence is CASQRQPEQYF. The DNA for the CDR3 is TGTGCCAGCCAACGACAACCCGAGCAGTACTTC.

This clone was counted once. The gene calls are TRBV5-4 and TRBJ2-1, with 9 bases fitting TRBD2. Germline V gene lookup returns CDR1 SGHNT and CDR2 YYREEE (reference sequence). The V segment lost 4 bases and the J segment 8 bases; nucleotides outside the gene matches: 10. The CDR3 length is 15 residues. CDR3 sequence reads: CASSRAGGPMDEQFF. CDR3 in DNA: TGTGCCAGCAGCCGAGCGGGGGGCCCGATGGATGAGCAGTTCTTC.

This clone was seen a few times. The DNA for the CDR3 is TGTGCCAGCATCTTGATGGACAATCATGAAAAACTGTTTTTT. This translates into CASILMDNHEKLFF. The gene calls are TRBV21-1 and TRBJ1-4; the table names TRBD1, a call not compared with the DNA. TRBV21-1 is given as a pseudogene. The CDR3 covers 14 residues.

The chain recombines TRBV5-4 with TRBJ1-2; D call uncertain. The CDR3 runs 15 residues. Germline values: CDR1 SGHNT, CDR2 YYREEE (reference sequence). The V end lost 0 bases, the J end lost 4 bases, and 13 bases lay between the germline ends. The chain's CDR3 is CASSLAGEVLYGYTF. CDR3 DNA: TGTGCCAGCAGCTTGGCCGGCGAGGTACTCTATGGCTACACCTTC.

The rearrangement uses TRBV19 and TRBJ1-5, with a weak D call TRBD1 (6 bases). This CDR3 has 16 amino acids. From germline, CDR1 is LNHDA and CDR2 SQIVND (reference sequence). The V end was cut by 7 bases, the J end by 3 bases, with 19 bases between. The CDR3: CASTKYRVDVNQPQHF. CDR3 nucleotide sequence: TGTGCCAGTACCAAATACAGGGTGGATGTCAATCAGCCCCAGCATTTT.

CDR3 in amino acids: CSVERLEGAEAFF. The DNA of the CDR3 is TGCAGCGTTGAAAGGCTGGAAGGGGCTGAAGCTTTCTTT. The rearrangement uses TRBV29-1 and TRBJ1-1; tentatively, D is TRBD1 (5 bases). From germline, CDR1 is SQVTM and CDR2 ANQGSEA. V shed 2 bases and J shed 6 bases, with 13 bases lying between them. The length of the CDR3 is 13 residues.

The gene calls are TRBV4-2 and TRBJ2-2; 12 positions match TRBD2. CDR1 and CDR2 from the germline V gene are LGHNA and YNFKEQ. The CDR3 covers 16 residues. The ends lost 5 bases at V and 5 bases at J; junction bases unmatched: 6. CDR3 in amino acids: CASSSSSGGVTGELFF. DNA for the CDR3: TGTGCCAGCAGCTCTTCTAGCGGGGGGGTAACCGGGGAGCTGTTTTTT.

The chain uses TRBV5-1 and TRBJ2-3; TRBD2 agrees at 8 bases. Unmatched junction bases numbered 7, after V lost 8 bases and J lost 2 bases. Germline values: CDR1 SGHRS, CDR2 YFSETQ. The CDR3 is 14 residues long. CDR3 sequence reads: CASWPGGPTDTQYF. The CDR3 nucleotides read TGCGCCAGTTGGCCGGGGGGGCCCACAGATACGCAGTATTTT.

The chain recombines TRBV5-8 with TRBJ2-7; 7 bases agree with TRBD2. Looked up from germline, CDR1 is SGHTS and CDR2 is YDEGEE. V shed 0 bases and J 3 bases; nucleotides not matched to a gene: 6. The CDR3 has 15 amino acids. The CDR3 sequence: CASSLVGGDLYEQYF. CDR3 in DNA: TGTGCCAGCAGCTTGGTGGGGGGGGACCTCTACGAGCAGTACTTC.

The J gene is TRBJ1-3, the V gene TRBV27; TRBD1 matches at 10 bases. The CDR3 runs 15 residues. Germline assignment: CDR1 MNHEY and CDR2 SMNVEV (reference sequence). Germline trimming cut 10 bases from V and 7 bases from J; bases unmatched to any gene: 13. The CDR3 sequence: CATAPGQGLSNTIYF. CDR3 DNA sequence: TGTGCCACCGCACCGGGACAGGGGTTGTCGAACACCATATATTTT.

The chain has TRBV29-1 and TRBJ1-5, with 7 positions matching TRBD1. The CDR3 loop spans 13 amino acids. Losses at the gene ends were 7 bases for V and 4 bases for J; bases not matched to a gene: 7. Germline V gene lookup returns CDR1 SQVTM and CDR2 ANQGSEA. The CDR3 DNA is TGCAGCGCCGCTGGGACAGAGAATCAGCCCCAGCATTTT. Amino acid sequence: CSAAGTENQPQHF.

CDR3 residues: CASQRGGTEAFF. The DNA for the CDR3 is TGTGCCTCCCAACGAGGGGGCACTGAAGCTTTCTTT. V gene TRBV6-6 combines with J gene TRBJ1-1; a possible D gene is TRBD1 (6 bases). Germline V gives CDR1 MNHNY, CDR2 SVGAGI (reference sequence). The CDR3 extends over 12 amino acids. The V end lost 11 bases, the J end lost 4 bases, and 14 bases lay between the germline ends.

This clone was detected a few times. The chain recombines TRBV29-1 with TRBJ2-3, with TRBD1 matching 8 bases. J gave up 5 bases and V 4 bases, and 5 bases lay outside the gene matches. This CDR3 has 13 residues. Germline loops: CDR1 SQVTM, CDR2 ANQGSEA. DNA for the CDR3: TGCAGCGTTGGACAGGGGCAAGGAGATACGCAGTATTTT. It specifies CSVGQGQGDTQYF.

The genes are TRBV14 and TRBJ2-7; possibly TRBD1 for D (6 bases). Trimming took 4 bases from V and 3 from J, leaving 19 bases between them. The CDR3 length is 16 residues. Germline V lookup: CDR1 SGHDN, CDR2 FVKESK. In DNA form, the CDR3 reads TGTGCCAGCAGCCGTTTGGGCGGACAGTCAAACTACGAGCAGTACTTC. This encodes CASSRLGGQSNYEQYF.

CDR3 nucleotide sequence: TGTGCCAGCTCACCCAGGGTCACTACCGGTGCCTACGAGCAGTACTTC. It codes for CASSPRVTTGAYEQYF. The genes are TRBV18 and TRBJ2-7, with D maybe TRBD1 (5 bases). Trimming left V 3 bases short and J 2 bases short, with 17 bases between. This CDR3 region has 16 residues. Germline CDR1 is KGHSH and CDR2 is LQKENI.

The V and J genes are TRBV7-8 and TRBJ1-4; maybe TRBD1 (6 bases). This CDR3 spans 14 amino acids. Germline CDR1 is SGHVS and CDR2 is FQNEAQ. Trimming took 5 bases from V and 8 from J, leaving 15 bases between them. CDR3 protein: CASSLSGTPEKLFF. CDR3 bases: TGTGCCAGCAGCCTCAGTGGGACACCCGAAAAACTGTTTTTT.

The chain employs TRBV5-1 and TRBJ2-2, with TRBD1 matching 12 bases. This CDR3 has 14 residues. V lost 7 bases to trimming and J lost 6 bases; unmatched junction nucleotides: 4. Germline values: CDR1 SGHRS, CDR2 YFSETQ. The CDR3 DNA sequence: TGCGCCAGCCGGGACAGGGGGCAGTCCGGGGAGCTGTTTTTT. Amino acids: CASRDRGQSGELFF.

V is TRBV7-9 and J is TRBJ1-4; TRBD1 matches at 9 bases. Trimming at V came to 5 bases and at J to 7 bases, leaving 11 bases not matched to a gene. Germline assignment: CDR1 SEHNR and CDR2 FQNEAQ (reference sequence). This CDR3 comprises 16 residues. This chain's CDR3 is CASSTQPGTGTEKLFF. Here the CDR3 DNA reads TGTGCCAGCAGCACTCAGCCCGGGACAGGGACTGAAAAACTGTTTTTT.